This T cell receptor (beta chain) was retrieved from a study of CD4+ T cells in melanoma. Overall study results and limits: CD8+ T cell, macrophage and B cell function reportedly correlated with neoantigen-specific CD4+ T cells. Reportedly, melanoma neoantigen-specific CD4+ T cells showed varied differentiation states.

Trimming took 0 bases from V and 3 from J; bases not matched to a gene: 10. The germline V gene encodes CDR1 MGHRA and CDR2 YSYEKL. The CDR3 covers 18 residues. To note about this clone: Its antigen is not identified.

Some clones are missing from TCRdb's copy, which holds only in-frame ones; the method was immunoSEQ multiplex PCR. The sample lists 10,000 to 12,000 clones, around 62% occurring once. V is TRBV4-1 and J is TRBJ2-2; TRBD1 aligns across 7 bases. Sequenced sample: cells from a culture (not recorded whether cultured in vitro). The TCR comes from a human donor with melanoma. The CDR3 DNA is TGCGCCAGCAGCCAAGAACGAGGGGGCCGGAGATACACCGGGGAGCTGTTTTTT. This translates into CASSQERGGRRYTGELFF.